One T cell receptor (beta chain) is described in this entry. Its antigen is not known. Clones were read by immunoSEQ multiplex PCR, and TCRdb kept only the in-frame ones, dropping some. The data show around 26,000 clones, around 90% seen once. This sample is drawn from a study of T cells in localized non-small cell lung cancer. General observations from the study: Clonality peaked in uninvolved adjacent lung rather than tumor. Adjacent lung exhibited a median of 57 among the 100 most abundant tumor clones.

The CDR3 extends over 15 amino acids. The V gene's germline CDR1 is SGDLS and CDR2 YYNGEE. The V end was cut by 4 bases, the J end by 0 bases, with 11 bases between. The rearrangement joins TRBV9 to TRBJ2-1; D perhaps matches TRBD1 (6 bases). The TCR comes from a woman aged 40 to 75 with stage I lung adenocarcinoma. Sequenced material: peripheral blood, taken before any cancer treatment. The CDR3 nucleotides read TGTGCCAGCAGCTATAGGGACAACTCCTACAATGAGCAGTTCTTC. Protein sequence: CASSYRDNSYNEQFF.